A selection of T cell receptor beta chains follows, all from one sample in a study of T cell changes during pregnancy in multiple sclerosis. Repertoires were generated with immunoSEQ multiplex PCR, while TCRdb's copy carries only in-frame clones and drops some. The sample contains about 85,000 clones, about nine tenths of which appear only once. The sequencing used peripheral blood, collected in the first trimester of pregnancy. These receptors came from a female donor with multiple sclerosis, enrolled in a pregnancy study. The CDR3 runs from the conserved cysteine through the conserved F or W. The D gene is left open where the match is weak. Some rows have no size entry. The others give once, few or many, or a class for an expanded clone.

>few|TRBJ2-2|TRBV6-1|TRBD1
TGTGCCAGCAGTGAATATCAGGGGGACACCGGGGAGCTGTTTTTT
CASSEYQGDTGELFF
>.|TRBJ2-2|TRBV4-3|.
TGCGCCAGCAGCCAAGTTCGGCCTAACAGACGGACCGGGGAGCTGTTTTTT
CASSQVRPNRRTGELFF
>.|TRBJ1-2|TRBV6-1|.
TGTGCCAGTCCGGGAGGGGCAGCCTATGGCTACACCTTC
CASPGGAAYGYTF
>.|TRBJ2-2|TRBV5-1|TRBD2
TGCGCCAGCAGCTGGGGACTACTAGCGGGGGGCCCGAACACCGGGGAGCTGTTTTTT
CASSWGLLAGGPNTGELFF
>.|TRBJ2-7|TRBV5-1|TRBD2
TGCGCCAGCAGCTCGACCGGACTAGCGGGAGGGAATACCTACGAGCAGTACTTC
CASSSTGLAGGNTYEQYF
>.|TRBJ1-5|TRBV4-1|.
TGCGCCAGCAGGGACGAAGGGTCCGGGGGCAATCAGCCCCAGCATTTT
CASRDEGSGGNQPQHF
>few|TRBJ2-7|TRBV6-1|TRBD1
TGTGCCAGCAGTGAAAACCCGGGACAGGGGGTCGACGAGCAGTACTTC
CASSENPGQGVDEQYF
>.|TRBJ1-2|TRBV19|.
TGTGCCAGTAGTGAGGGCTACACCTTC
CASSEGYTF
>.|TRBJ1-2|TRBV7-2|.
TGTGCCAGCAGCTTAGGGCAGGGAGGTGGCTACACCTTC
CASSLGQGGGYTF
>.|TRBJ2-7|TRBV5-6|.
TGTGCCAGCAGCTCCCTCACAGACCTATACGAGCAGTACTTC
CASSSLTDLYEQYF
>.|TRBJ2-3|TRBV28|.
TGTGCCAGCAGTTTATGGGGCGGGCCCAACGATACGCAGTATTTT
CASSLWGGPNDTQYF
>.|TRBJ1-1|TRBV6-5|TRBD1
TGTGCCAGCAGCGACGGGACAGGGTGGGAAGCTTTCTTT
CASSDGTGWEAFF
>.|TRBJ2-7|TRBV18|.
TGTGCCAGCTCACCTACCGGTTCCTACGAGCAGTACTTC
CASSPTGSYEQYF
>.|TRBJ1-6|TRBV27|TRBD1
TGTGCCAGCAGTGACAGGGTCGATTCACCCCTCCACTTT
CASSDRVDSPLHF
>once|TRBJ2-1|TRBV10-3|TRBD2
TGTGCCATCAGTGAGGGGGCCCTAGCGGGGGCCGACAATGAGCAGTTCTTC
CAISEGALAGADNEQFF
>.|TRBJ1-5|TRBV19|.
TGTGCCAGTAGTATTGGTGAGGGGGTCTGGGGGAAAAGCAATCAGCCCCAGCATTTT
CASSIGEGVWGKSNQPQHF
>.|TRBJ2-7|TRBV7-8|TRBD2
TGTGCCAGCAGCTTAGGGTCTAGCGGGACACACCCTTACGAGCAGTACTTC
CASSLGSSGTHPYEQYF
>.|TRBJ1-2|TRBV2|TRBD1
TGTGCCAGCAGTGGAGGGGGCATCCTCCATGGCTACACCTTC
CASSGGGILHGYTF
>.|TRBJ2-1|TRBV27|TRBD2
TGTGCCAGCAGTTTAGCGGGAGGGCGGGGAAACAATGAGCAGTTCTTC
CASSLAGGRGNNEQFF
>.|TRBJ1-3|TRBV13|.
TGTGCCAGCAGCTTAGACAGGGACTCTGGAAACACCATATATTTT
CASSLDRDSGNTIYF
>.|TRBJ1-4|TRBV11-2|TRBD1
TGTGCCAGCAGCTCTTTGACAGGGTGGGGAAAACTGTTTTTT
CASSSLTGWGKLFF
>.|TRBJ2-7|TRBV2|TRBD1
TGTGCCAGCAGCGTGAGCGGACAGGGGGACTCCGAGCAGTACTTC
CASSVSGQGDSEQYF
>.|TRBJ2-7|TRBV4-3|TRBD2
TGCGCCAGCAGCCAATGGCTAGCGGGGCCCTACGAGCAGTACTTC
CASSQWLAGPYEQYF
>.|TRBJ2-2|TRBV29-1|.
TGCAGCGTTGAAGTCAAACGGCACAGGAACACCGGGGAGCTGTTTTTT
CSVEVKRHRNTGELFF
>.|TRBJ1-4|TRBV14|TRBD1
TGTGCCAGCAGCCAATACCGGACAGGCAGAGAAAAACTGTTTTTT
CASSQYRTGREKLFF
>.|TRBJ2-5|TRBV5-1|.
TGCGCCAGCAGCCACGGAGGTAGGGGGGGCGAAGAGACCCAGTACTTC
CASSHGGRGGEETQYF
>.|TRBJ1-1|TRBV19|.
TGTGCCAGTAGTTATGATAGGGGCACTGAAGCTTTCTTT
CASSYDRGTEAFF
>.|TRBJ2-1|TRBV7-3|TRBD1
TGTGCCAGCAGTAAAGACAGGGGGCAAGATGAGCAGTTCTTC
CASSKDRGQDEQFF
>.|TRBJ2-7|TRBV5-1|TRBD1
TGCGCCAGCAGCAATTTGGACAGGGGGCTCGACGAGCAGTACTTC
CASSNLDRGLDEQYF
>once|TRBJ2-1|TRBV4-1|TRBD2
TGCGCCAGCAGCCAAGGTCTAGCGGCTCACAATGAGCAGTTCTTC
CASSQGLAAHNEQFF
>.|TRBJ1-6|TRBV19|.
TGTGCCAGTAGTACCCTCGCGGCCAATTCACCCCTCCACTTT
CASSTLAANSPLHF
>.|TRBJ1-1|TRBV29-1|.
TGCAGCGTTGAATTCAGGACTGGGAACACTGAAGCTTTCTTT
CSVEFRTGNTEAFF
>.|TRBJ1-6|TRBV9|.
TGTGCCAGCAGCGACGACGGGATTAATTCACCCCTCCACTTT
CASSDDGINSPLHF
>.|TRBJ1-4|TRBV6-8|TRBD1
TGTGCCAGTTCCTCGGGACAGAATGAAAAACTGTTTTTT
CASSSGQNEKLFF
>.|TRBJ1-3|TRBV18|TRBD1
TGTGCCAGCTCACCACTTGCGACAGGGTCCTCTGGAAACACCATATATTTT
CASSPLATGSSGNTIYF
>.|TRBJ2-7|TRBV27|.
TGTGCCAGCAGTTTAGATGGGGCCACCCTGCTCTTC
CASSLDGATLLF
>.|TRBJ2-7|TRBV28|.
TGTGCCAGCAGCCCAAGCAGGGACGAGCAGTACTTC
CASSPSRDEQYF
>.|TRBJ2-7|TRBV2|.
TGTGCCAGCAGTGAGCTGGGACTGAGTCTCGACGAGCAGTACTTC
CASSELGLSLDEQYF
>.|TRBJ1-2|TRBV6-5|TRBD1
TGTGCCAGCCGGCGACAGGGAGACTATGGCTACACCTTC
CASRRQGDYGYTF